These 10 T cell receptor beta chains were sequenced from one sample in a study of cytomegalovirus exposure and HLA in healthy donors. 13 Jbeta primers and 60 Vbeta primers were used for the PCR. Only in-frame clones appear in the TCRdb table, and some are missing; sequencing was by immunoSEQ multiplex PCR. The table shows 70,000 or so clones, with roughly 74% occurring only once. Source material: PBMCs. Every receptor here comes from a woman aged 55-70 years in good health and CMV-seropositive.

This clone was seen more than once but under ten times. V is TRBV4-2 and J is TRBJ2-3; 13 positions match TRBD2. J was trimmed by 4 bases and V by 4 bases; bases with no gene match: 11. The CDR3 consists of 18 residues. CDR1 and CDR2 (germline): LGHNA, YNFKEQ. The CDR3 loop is CASSPRLAGGTSADTQYF. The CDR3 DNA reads TGTGCCAGCAGCCCGCGACTAGCGGGGGGAACCTCCGCAGATACGCAGTATTTT.

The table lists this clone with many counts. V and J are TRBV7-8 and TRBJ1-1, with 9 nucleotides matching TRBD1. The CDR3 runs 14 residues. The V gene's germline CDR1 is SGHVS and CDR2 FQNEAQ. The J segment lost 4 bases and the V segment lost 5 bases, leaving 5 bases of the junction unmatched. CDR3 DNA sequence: TGTGCCAGCAGCCAAGACAGGGGGGGCACTGAAGCTTTCTTT. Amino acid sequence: CASSQDRGGTEAFF.

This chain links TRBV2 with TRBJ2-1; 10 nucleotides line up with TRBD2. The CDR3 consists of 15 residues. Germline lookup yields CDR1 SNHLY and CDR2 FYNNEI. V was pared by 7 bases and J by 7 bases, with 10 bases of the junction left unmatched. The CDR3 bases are TGTGCCAGCATACTACCCAGCGGGGGGGCAAATGAGCAGTTCTTC. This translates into CASILPSGGANEQFF.

The DNA of the CDR3 is TGTGCCAGCAGTGAGGACAGCGAGACCCAGTACTTC. Amino acid sequence: CASSEDSETQYF. The chain is built from TRBV25-1 and TRBJ2-5; tentative D call: TRBD1 (6 bases). The V gene lost 3 bases and the J gene lost 5 bases, with 7 bases spanning the gap. CDR1 is MGHDK and CDR2 is SYGVNS in the germline V gene. The CDR3 is 12 residues long. Full variable domain (outside the CDR3, taken from reference TRBV25-1 and TRBJ2-5): EADIYQTPRYLVIGTGKKITLECSQTMGHDKMYWYQQDPGMELHLIHYSYGVNSTEKGDLSSESTVSRIRTEHFPLTLESARPSHTSQYLCASSEDSETQYFGPGTRLLVL.

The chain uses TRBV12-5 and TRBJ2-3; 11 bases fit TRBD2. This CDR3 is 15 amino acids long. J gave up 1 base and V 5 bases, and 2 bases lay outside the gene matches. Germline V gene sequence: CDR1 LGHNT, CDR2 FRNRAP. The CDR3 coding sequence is TGTGCTAGTGGTCCGGGACTAGCGGGCACAGATACGCAGTATTTT. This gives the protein CASGPGLAGTDTQYF.

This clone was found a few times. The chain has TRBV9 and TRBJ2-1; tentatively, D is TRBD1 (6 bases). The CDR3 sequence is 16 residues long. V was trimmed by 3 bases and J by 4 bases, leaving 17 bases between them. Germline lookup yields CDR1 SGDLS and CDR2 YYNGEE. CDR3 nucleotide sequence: TGTGCCAGCAGCGCCCGGACAGACTTCGGATACAATGAGCAGTTCTTC. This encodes CASSARTDFGYNEQFF.

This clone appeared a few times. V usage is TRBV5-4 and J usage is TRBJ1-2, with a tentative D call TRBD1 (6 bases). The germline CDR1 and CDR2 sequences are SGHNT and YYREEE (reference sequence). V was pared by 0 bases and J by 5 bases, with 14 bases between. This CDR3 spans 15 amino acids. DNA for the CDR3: TGTGCCAGCAGCTTGGGCCGGGACATATCTTATGGCTACACCTTC. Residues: CASSLGRDISYGYTF.

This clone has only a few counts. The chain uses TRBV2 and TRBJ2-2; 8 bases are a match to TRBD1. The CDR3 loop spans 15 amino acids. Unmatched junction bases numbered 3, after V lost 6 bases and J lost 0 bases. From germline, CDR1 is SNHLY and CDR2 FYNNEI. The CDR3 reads CASSPDRANTGELFF. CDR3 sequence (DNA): TGTGCCAGCAGCCCGGACAGGGCGAACACCGGGGAGCTGTTTTTT.

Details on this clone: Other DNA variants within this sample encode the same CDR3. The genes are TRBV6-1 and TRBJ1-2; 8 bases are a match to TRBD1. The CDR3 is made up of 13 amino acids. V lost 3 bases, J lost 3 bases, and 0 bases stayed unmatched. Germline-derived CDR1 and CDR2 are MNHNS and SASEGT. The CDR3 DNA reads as TGTGCCAGCAGTGAGACAGGGGACTATGGCTACACCTTC. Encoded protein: CASSETGDYGYTF.

In nucleotides, the CDR3 is TGCGCCAGCACCTGGGACACTACCTACGAGCAGTACTTC. This sequence encodes CASTWDTTYEQYF. V gene TRBV5-1 combines with J gene TRBJ2-7; weak D call: TRBD1 (6 bases). This CDR3 comprises 13 residues. V was shortened by 6 bases and J by 2 bases, with 12 bases between the two germline ends. Germline V gene data show CDR1 as SGHRS and CDR2 as YFSETQ.